These 23 T cell receptor beta chains share one sample of origin, sequenced in a study of blood T cell repertoires in COVID-19. Clones were read by immunoSEQ multiplex PCR, and TCRdb kept only the in-frame ones, dropping some. In the table there are about 54,000 clones, approximately 90% of which are singletons. Sequenced: peripheral blood. These receptors all come from a woman aged 40-49 years with active COVID-19.

J is TRBJ2-1 and V is TRBV5-1; maybe TRBD2 (5 bases). The CDR3 is made up of 15 amino acids. Germline V gene lookup returns CDR1 SGHRS and CDR2 YFSETQ. Deletions cut 1 base from V and 6 bases from J, with 14 bases between. The CDR3 loop is CASSLIGVLGNEQFF. In nucleotides, the CDR3 is TGCGCCAGCAGCTTGATCGGGGTTCTTGGCAATGAGCAGTTCTTC.

This chain joins TRBV7-9 and TRBJ2-7, with 11 positions matching TRBD1. The V gene end was trimmed by 5 bases and the J gene end by 4 bases; junction bases not matched to a gene: 4. The length of the CDR3 is 14 residues. Germline V CDR1 and CDR2: SEHNR, FQNEAQ (reference sequence). CDR3 amino acids: CASSTGTGGYEQYF. For the CDR3, the DNA is TGTGCCAGCAGCACCGGGACAGGGGGATACGAGCAGTACTTC.

V and J are TRBV7-8 and TRBJ2-7, with D possibly being TRBD2 (5 bases). The CDR3 loop spans 12 amino acids. Per the germline V gene, CDR1 is SGHVS and CDR2 is FQNEAQ. Between the trimmed V and J ends, which lost 1 base and 6 bases, there was a span of 7 bases. The DNA of the CDR3 is TGTGCCAGCAGCTTAGGGACTGGCGAGCAGTACTTC. The encoded protein is CASSLGTGEQYF.

This clone was seen once. The V gene is TRBV15, the J gene TRBJ1-5; TRBD1 aligns across 8 bases. The CDR3 has 18 amino acids. CDR1 and CDR2 (germline): LNHNV, YYDKDF (reference sequence). Trimming removed 1 base from V and 3 bases from J; junction bases left unmatched: 11. The CDR3 here is CATSRGYSRGLINQPQHF. As DNA, the CDR3 is TGTGCCACCAGCAGAGGTTACTCCAGGGGGCTTATCAATCAGCCCCAGCATTTT.

This chain links TRBV3-1 (or the pseudogene TRBV3-2) with TRBJ1-6; maybe TRBD1 (5 bases). The V end was cut by 4 bases, the J end by 11 bases, with 9 bases between. Germline-derived CDR1 and CDR2 are LGHDT and YNNKEL (reference sequence). The CDR3 totals 12 residues. CDR3 nucleotide sequence: TGTGCCAGCAGCCTGGAGGGACCACCCCTCCACTTT. This encodes CASSLEGPPLHF.

The chain has TRBV28 and TRBJ1-6, with a possible D match to TRBD1 (5 bases). Germline V gives CDR1 MDHEN, CDR2 SYDVKM. The CDR3 totals 15 residues. V shed 6 bases and J shed 4 bases, with 13 bases lying between them. The CDR3 coding sequence is TGTGCCAGCAGGGAGGGACCGGGGTATAATTCACCCCTCCACTTT. Its translation is CASREGPGYNSPLHF.

This clone occurred a few times. V is TRBV5-1 and J is TRBJ1-1; TRBD1 is a possible D gene (5 bases). This CDR3 is 14 amino acids long. Germline lookup yields CDR1 SGHRS and CDR2 YFSETQ. Trimming cost V 0 bases and J 1 base, with 7 bases left between them. In DNA, the CDR3 is TGCGCCAGCAGCTTGGCCGGGGGGAACACTGAAGCTTTCTTT. This sequence encodes CASSLAGGNTEAFF.

The chain links TRBV3-1 (or the pseudogene TRBV3-2) to TRBJ2-5; 7 nucleotides align to TRBD2. Germline CDR1 LGHDT, CDR2 YNNKEL (reference sequence). This CDR3 is built from 15 residues. The trim removed 2 bases at V and 2 bases at J, leaving 5 bases unmatched. In DNA, the CDR3 is TGTGCCAGCAGCCAACTCCTAGCGGTGCAAGAGACCCAGTACTTC. Protein: CASSQLLAVQETQYF.

The chain combines TRBV5-5 with TRBJ1-5; 10 nucleotides align to TRBD1. The V gene's germline CDR1 is SGHKS and CDR2 YYEKEE (reference sequence). The CDR3 consists of 16 residues. J lost 2 bases, V lost 0 bases, and 2 bases had no gene match. The DNA of the CDR3 is TGTGCCAGCAGCTTGGTGGGGACAGGGGGCAATCAGCCCCAGCATTTT. Its protein product is CASSLVGTGGNQPQHF.

The V gene is TRBV6-5, the J gene TRBJ2-3; D remains unclear. Germline CDR1 and CDR2: MNHEY and SVGAGI. With 4 bases removed from V and 0 bases from J, the gap between germline ends came to 2 bases. The CDR3 consists of 12 residues. CDR3 sequence: CASSSSTDTQYF. The CDR3 nucleotides are TGTGCCAGCAGTTCTAGCACAGATACGCAGTATTTT.

The chain carries TRBV7-2 and TRBJ2-5, with a possible D match to TRBD2 (6 bases). The germline CDR1 and CDR2 sequences are SGHTA and FQGNSA. V shed 4 bases and J shed 5 bases, with 14 bases lying between them. This CDR3 has 14 amino acids. CDR3 in amino acids: CASSSAGLRETQYF. The CDR3 DNA reads as TGTGCCAGCAGCTCGGCGGGGCTCAGGGAGACCCAGTACTTC. The entire variable domain, with the rest obtained from reference TRBV7-2 and TRBJ2-5, is as follows: GAGVSQSPSNKVTEKGKDVELRCDPISGHTALYWYRQSLGQGLEFLIYFQGNSAPDKSGLPSDRFSAERTGGSVSTLTIQRTQQEDSAVYLCASSSAGLRETQYFGPGTRLLVL.

This chain uses TRBV7-9 with TRBJ2-1; D is perhaps TRBD1 (5 bases). V lost 7 bases and J lost 1, with 11 bases in between. Germline V gives CDR1 SEHNR, CDR2 FQNEAQ (reference sequence). There are 14 residues in the CDR3. The CDR3 sequence: CASIPSGSYNEQFF. CDR3 coding DNA: TGTGCCAGCATCCCTTCAGGGTCCTACAATGAGCAGTTCTTC.

The chain couples TRBV19 to TRBJ1-5; 7 bases line up with TRBD1. The CDR3 is 15 residues long. Looked up from germline, CDR1 is LNHDA and CDR2 is SQIVND (reference sequence). The ends lost 5 bases at V and 7 bases at J; junction bases unmatched: 11. The CDR3 sequence: CASSPGTAPSQPQHF. The DNA for the CDR3 is TGTGCCAGTAGTCCAGGGACAGCGCCCAGCCAGCCCCAGCATTTT.

This chain joins TRBV29-1 and TRBJ1-1, with 8 bases matching TRBD1. Germline CDR1 reads SQVTM; CDR2 reads ANQGSEA. The CDR3 is 14 residues long. The junction had 9 bases not matched to a gene; V was cut back by 4 bases and J by 5 bases. DNA of the CDR3: TGCAGCGTTGCCTCAGGACAGGGTCGGACTGAAGCTTTCTTT. Translating gives CSVASGQGRTEAFF.

This chain joins TRBV11-3 and TRBJ2-7; 12 nucleotides agree with TRBD1. This CDR3 contains 15 residues. The germline V gene encodes CDR1 SGHNT and CDR2 YENEEA. Trimming cost V 2 bases and J 4 bases; bases outside gene matches: 3. In DNA, the CDR3 is TGTGCCAGCAGCTTAATGGGACAGGGGGCTTACGAGCAGTACTTC. This codes for CASSLMGQGAYEQYF.

The rearrangement links TRBV5-1 to TRBJ2-3, with 7 bases identical to TRBD1. V shed 3 bases, J shed 2 bases, and the junction held 3 bases outside the gene matches. Germline V gives CDR1 SGHRS, CDR2 YFSETQ. This CDR3 contains 14 residues. The CDR3 DNA follows: TGCGCCAGCAGCTATGACAGGGCCACAGATACGCAGTATTTT. This gives the protein CASSYDRATDTQYF.

The CDR3 is CASSSRRDYEQYF. CDR3 coding DNA: TGTGCCAGCAGCTCCCGCCGAGACTACGAGCAGTACTTC. This chain links TRBV5-6 with TRBJ2-7; D is unresolved. Between the trimmed V and J ends, which lost 3 bases and 3 bases, there was a span of 10 bases. This CDR3 spans 13 amino acids. The germline V gene has CDR1 SGHDT and CDR2 YYEEEE.

The chain uses TRBV27 and TRBJ2-1; the D gene is possibly TRBD2 (7 bases). V lost 5 bases, J lost 9 bases, and 26 bases lay in between. Germline values: CDR1 MNHEY, CDR2 SMNVEV (reference sequence). The CDR3 spans 17 residues. The CDR3 reads CASSRLAAAHTQGEQFF. The CDR3 DNA reads as TGTGCCAGCAGTCGACTAGCCGCGGCACACACACAGGGTGAGCAGTTCTTC.

The CDR3 loop is CASSPGTGYGYTF. The CDR3 coding sequence is TGTGCCAGCAGCCCCGGGACAGGCTATGGCTACACCTTC. The rearrangement uses TRBV5-4 and TRBJ1-2; 8 bases are a match to TRBD1. CDR1 SGHNT and CDR2 YYREEE come from the germline V gene (reference sequence). The CDR3 is 13 amino acids. Trimming took 4 bases from V and 4 from J; bases not matched to a gene: 3.

The CDR3, as DNA: TGTGCCAGCAGTTTATCCATCAAGTACGGCGGACAGACCTACGAGCAGTACTTC. It codes for CASSLSIKYGGQTYEQYF. The J gene is TRBJ2-7, the V gene TRBV28; maybe TRBD1 (6 bases). There are 18 residues in the CDR3. Trimming pared 1 base from V and 2 bases from J, leaving 21 bases between. Looked up from germline, CDR1 is MDHEN and CDR2 is SYDVKM.

The V and J genes are TRBV6-2 or TRBV6-3 and TRBJ2-5; TRBD2 agrees at 13 bases. The CDR3 runs 16 residues. J lost 1 base, V lost 5 bases, and 4 bases had no gene match. Germline values: CDR1 MNHEY, CDR2 SVGEGT. In DNA, the CDR3 is TGTGCCAGCAGTGGGACTAGCGGGGATCTCCAAGAGACCCAGTACTTC. This encodes CASSGTSGDLQETQYF.

The genes are TRBV5-4 and TRBJ2-7; 11 nucleotides agree with TRBD2. The CDR3 spans 17 residues. CDR1 is SGHNT, CDR2 YYREEE, per germline (reference sequence). V dropped 3 bases and J dropped 3; count of bases not matched to a gene: 11. The CDR3 loop reads CASSSRSAGTSGYEQYF. The CDR3 nucleotides are TGTGCCAGCAGCTCCAGATCGGCCGGGACTAGCGGCTACGAGCAGTACTTC.

The chain is built from TRBV7-2 and TRBJ2-4; TRBD2 matches 9 bases. This CDR3 is 15 amino acids long. In germline, CDR1 is SGHTA, CDR2 FQGNSA. With V trimmed by 0 bases and J by 4 bases, 1 base remained unmatched. CDR3 DNA sequence: TGTGCCAGCAGCTTAGCGCGGGGGGGGAAAAACATTCAGTACTTC. Protein: CASSLARGGKNIQYF.